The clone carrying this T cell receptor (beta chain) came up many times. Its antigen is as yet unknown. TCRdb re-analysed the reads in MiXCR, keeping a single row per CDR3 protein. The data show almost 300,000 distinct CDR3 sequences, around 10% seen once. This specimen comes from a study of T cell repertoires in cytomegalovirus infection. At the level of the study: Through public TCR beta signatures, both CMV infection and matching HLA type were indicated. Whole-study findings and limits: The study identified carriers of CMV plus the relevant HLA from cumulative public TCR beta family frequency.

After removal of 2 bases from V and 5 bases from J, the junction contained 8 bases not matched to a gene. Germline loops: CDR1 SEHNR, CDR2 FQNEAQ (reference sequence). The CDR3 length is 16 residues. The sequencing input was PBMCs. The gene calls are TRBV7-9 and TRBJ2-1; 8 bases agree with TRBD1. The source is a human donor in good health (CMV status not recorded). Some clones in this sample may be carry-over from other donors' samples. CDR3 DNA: TGTGCCAGCAGCTTATCAGGGGGCGGTGGGAACAATGAGCAGTTCTTC. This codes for CASSLSGGGGNNEQFF.